This entry describes one T cell receptor beta chain. The antigen this receptor binds is unknown. It has no much larger one-base neighbor in the sample; base qualities were not kept. These data come from a study of T cells in Graves' hyperthyroidism and ophthalmopathy (dated 2019 in TCRdb). Background for the entire study: Peripheral blood samples were taken at initial diagnosis, before any treatment was given. For training and testing, the 80 to 100 patients in the discovery cohort were randomly divided in a 7:3 ratio. TCR Vbeta CDR3 sequencing of some 140 peripheral blood samples (more than 40 ophthalmopathy, some 75 hyperthyroidism and roughly 17 progressor patients) is reported in the paper. Once sampling was done, hyperthyroidism patients were given methimazole at a starting dose of 30 mg daily, whereas ophthalmopathy patients were given high-dose intravenous methylprednisolone. Prospective prediction of ophthalmopathy was tested in an independent validation cohort consisting of about 20 hyperthyroidism patients and around 16 patients who later progressed to ophthalmopathy. To identify distinguishing TCR V-J signatures, a discovery cohort of 100 or so patients was used, comprising some 45 with Graves' ophthalmopathy and some 60 with stable Graves' hyperthyroidism. In addition, the study compared T-cell repertoires in thyroid tissue and in blood from six Graves' hyperthyroidism patients. Overall study outcomes, separate from this receptor: No statistical method was used to set the sample size in advance, and investigators knew the group allocation. In validation, the model predicted progression to ophthalmopathy a median of around six months before onset, with roughly 70% sensitivity and 72.22% specificity. Most expanded thyroid clonotypes (frequency above 0.001) were also found in blood, which suggests that blood repertoires may mirror thyroid immune responses. A 13 V-J signature model separated ophthalmopathy from stable hyperthyroidism, with about 88% sensitivity and around 84% specificity in cross-validation and 80%/75% in testing.

The TCR beta CDR3 regions were amplified from RNA transcripts. A first-round RT-PCR of the TCR CDR3 used the HTBI primer set with the Qiagen OneStep RT-PCR kit. Libraries were constructed in a second round of multiplex PCR, after which size selection and purification were performed. Sequencing of the libraries was done on an Illumina HiSeq2000 using paired-end 100 bp reads. The study's own analysis went as follows. SOAPnuke was used to process the raw data, with reads discarded if the reads contained adapters or uncalled bases, had a mean Phred below 15, or lacked an exact constant-primer or identifier match. COPE v1.2.5 was used to merge high-quality paired reads, and clonotypes were defined as unique nucleotide sequences. Clonotypes were aligned to IMGT TRBV, TRBD and TRBJ reference segments using MiTCR v1.1. Analysis was restricted to V-J combinations with a frequency above 0.0001, which covered 99% to 99.2% of repertoires. The TCS score was defined as F50 (clonal expansion) divided by E x V (chaos), with BLOSUM62-based TCRdist calculated between CDR3 peptides within each V-J. Welch's t-statistics and random forest reduced 500 to 650 V-J features to roughly 13, which were used in a naive Bayes classifier (R e1071). The public sequencing data were trimmed at Q25 with fastp and processed into clonotypes with MiXCR by TCRdb, which kept only in-frame beta chains. Every distinct CDR3 protein forms one entry, paired with its most common genes and DNA. The authors' filters were not applied to this entry. For this sample there are under 450,000 distinct CDR3 sequences; about a sixth appear just once. The ten largest clones capture roughly 35% of the sample.

Hyperthyroidism patients were newly diagnosed, with disease duration under 2 months, and aged 18 to 65 years. The study excluded patients with uncontrolled infections, other autoimmune diseases, pregnancy or lactation. Clinical symptoms, serum thyroxine and TRAb, thyroid ultrasound, and orbital computed tomography formed the basis for the diagnoses. For progressor patients, blood was drawn at the first diagnosis of hyperthyroidism, before any ophthalmopathy symptoms had appeared. Ficoll-Paque density gradient centrifugation was used to isolate PBMCs from under 11 ml of fresh peripheral blood. Progressor patients were first diagnosed with Graves' hyperthyroidism and then developed ophthalmopathy during follow-up. Trizol reagent was used to extract total RNA, and RNA quality was then checked on an Agilent 2100 Bioanalyzer. The CDR3, cysteine through phenylalanine, is 13 amino acids long. The kept DNA is CDR3 alone, 39 bases in frame from the first base. The junction shows trimming of 6 bases on V and 1 base on J, and the gene matches do not reach 3 bases of it. CDR1 and CDR2 (DFQATT, SNEGSKA) derive from the germline V gene (reference sequence).

The sequenced sample consisted of blood. The origin of this receptor is a woman in her thirties with Graves' hyperthyroidism that later progressed to Graves' ophthalmopathy. The V and J segments used are TRBV20-1 and TRBJ2-1, and 7 junction bases match TRBD1. The sequence in DNA is TGCAGTGCCAGGGACAGATCCTACAATGAGCAGTTCTTC. Protein translation: CSARDRSYNEQFF.